The TCR beta chain described here comes from a study of shared clonotypes between healthy human individuals. As for the study in general: Every donor yielded three CD4 naive, three CD4 memory, two CD8 naive and one CD8 memory plate.

Deep was the level used in running the assay. Profiled with immunoSEQ multiplex PCR; TCRdb holds only in-frame clones, not every one. The sample shows just over 2,000,000 clones, 85% to 95% of them seen only once. Notes on the study in general: Among several donors, around 5% of naive CD4 clonotypes were found in common. When compared with the clonotypes that were shared by all four sorted-subset donors, the non-shared clonotypes turned out to have lower generation probabilities.

The CDR3 has 17 amino acids. CDR1 is MGHRA and CDR2 is YSYEKL in the germline V gene. The V gene end was trimmed by 5 bases and the J gene end by 2 bases; junction bases not matched to a gene: 14. To note about this clone: Its specificity is unknown.

This sequence originates from a man between 18 and 29 years old in good health. Specimen: naive CD4+ T cells sorted from blood. The subset here: CD45RA+ positively selected. This sequence joins TRBV4-1 and TRBJ2-7; 8 bases map to TRBD1. The CDR3 region is CASSTPGAGGKTYEQYF. DNA for the CDR3: TGCGCCAGCAGCACTCCGGGGGCAGGGGGCAAGACCTACGAGCAGTACTTC.